Below, one T cell receptor (beta chain) is given with its context. What it binds is unknown. Noted treatment: approximately nine-day PBMC culture with coronavirus spike peptide pools or control peptides (ViraFEST assay). The sample comes from a study of vaccination and CD4 T cells after COVID-19. Background on the study: Convalescent patients gave post-COVID blood a median about 100 days post-diagnosis, range 35 to 161.

At the Johns Hopkins FTIC core, DNA taken from cultured CD4+ T cells was sequenced by way of the Oncomine TCR Beta short-read assay. A single record per CDR3 protein comes from TCRdb applying MiXCR to the PCR reads. The repertoire holds 12,000 or so distinct CDR3 sequences, with around 52% as singletons. Sequencing was done on a sample of CD4+ T cells from blood, cultured in vitro. This sequence was found in a human donor who had recovered from COVID-19.

CDR3 in DNA: TGTGCCAGCAGTCGAATGGGTGGGACGCCGGGGGTCGAGCAGTACTTC. Amino acids: CASSRMGGTPGVEQYF. The chain employs TRBV2 and TRBJ2-7, with D perhaps TRBD2 (6 bases). The CDR3 consists of 16 residues. V was pared by 5 bases and J by 6 bases, with 23 bases between. Germline V gene lookup returns CDR1 SNHLY and CDR2 FYNNEI.